Listed below are T cell receptor beta chains from one sample, sequenced in a study of human T cells and chemical hapten exposure. TCRdb passed the RACE reads through MiXCR, listing each CDR3 protein once. The sample has about 140,000 distinct CDR3 sequences, about 12% seen once. The sample consisted of whole blood, taken in connection with sensitization to the hapten diphenylcyclopropenone (DPC). These receptors were taken from a woman in her fifties or sixties with alopecia areata. Some clones in this sample may be carry-over from other donors' samples. Both conserved end residues are part of each CDR3. Fields, in order: V gene, clone size, D gene, J gene, CDR3 protein, CDR3 DNA. A D gene is named only where the DNA matches it firmly. Clone sizes are given selectively: once, few, many, or a class where the clone is expanded.

TRBV7-3	many	NA	TRBJ1-5	CASSPGWGSNQPQHF	TGTGCCAGCAGTCCAGGGTGGGGTAGCAATCAGCCCCAGCATTTT
TRBV9	once	NA	TRBJ2-7	CASSPTDGEQYF	TGTGCCAGCAGCCCGACGGATGGGGAGCAGTACTTC
TRBV7-2	NA	TRBD1	TRBJ2-1	CASSLDRAGNEQFF	TGTGCCAGCAGCCTAGACAGGGCCGGCAATGAGCAGTTCTTC
TRBV29-1	few	TRBD1	TRBJ1-3	CSVKTGASGNTIYF	TGCAGCGTAAAGACAGGGGCCTCTGGAAACACCATATATTTT
TRBV12-3/TRBV12-4	few	TRBD1	TRBJ1-1	CASRTRDSEAFF	TGTGCCAGCAGAACCCGGGACAGCGAAGCTTTCTTT
TRBV28	NA	NA	TRBJ1-6	CASSLQDSSNSPLHF	TGTGCCAGCAGTTTACAGGACAGCTCTAATTCACCCCTCCACTTT
TRBV19	NA	TRBD1	TRBJ2-5	CASSTTGAKETQYF	TGTGCCAGTAGTACGACAGGGGCAAAAGAGACCCAGTACTTC
TRBV20-1	many	NA	TRBJ1-6	CSAARGEYSPLHF	TGCAGTGCGGCGAGGGGGGAATATTCACCCCTCCACTTT
TRBV5-8	NA	TRBD2	TRBJ2-7	CASSLQGAGGYEQYF	TGTGCCAGCAGCCTACAGGGTGCGGGAGGCTACGAGCAGTACTTC
TRBV20-1	NA	TRBD1	TRBJ1-5	CSATTGGQPQHF	TGCAGTGCTACGACAGGGGGGCAGCCCCAGCATTTT
TRBV5-1	NA	NA	TRBJ2-7	CVSSRVNYEQYF	TGCGTCAGCAGCCGTGTTAACTACGAGCAGTACTTC
TRBV28	few	NA	TRBJ2-1	CASSLPAAYNEQFF	TGTGCCAGCAGTTTACCGGCGGCTTACAATGAGCAGTTCTTC
TRBV4-2	many	NA	TRBJ1-4	CASSQVLTNEKLFF	TGTGCCAGCAGCCAAGTCCTTACTAATGAAAAACTGTTTTTT
TRBV2	many	TRBD1	TRBJ1-5	CASRAGGGNQPQHF	TGTGCCAGCAGAGCAGGGGGCGGCAATCAGCCCCAGCATTTT